This T cell receptor (beta chain) was found in a study of monozygotic twins with inflammatory bowel disease. As regards this clonotype: Its antigen is unidentified.

Study results and caveats: IBD patients share fewer clonotypes with other people than healthy twins do, especially with disease activity.

There are 15 residues in the CDR3. Germline CDR1 and CDR2: SEHNR and FQNEAQ (reference sequence). Template switching introduced UMIs that contain a 6-nucleotide sample barcode. TCRdb reprocessed the 5' RACE reads and keeps a single row for each CDR3 protein, giving no DNA. This sample carries some 330,000 distinct CDR3 sequences, with about 5% going to the ten biggest clones. Material: blood. This chain links TRBV7-9 with TRBJ1-4; without DNA, the TCRdb call of TRBD1 cannot be checked. The receptor comes from a human donor with ulcerative colitis or Crohn's disease, or a healthy co-twin of an affected twin (not recorded which). Here the CDR3 reads CASSRGTGDNEKLFF.